This TCR beta chain was documented in a study of CD8+CD57+ T cells in acquired aplastic anemia. In the study overall: 3 to 4 ug was the average amount of DNA from sorted CD4+ and CD8+ cells. The study obtained about 10.8 million reads on average for CD4+ cells from healthy donors.

This clonotype was counted many times. Its antigen is undetermined. Investigators profiled TCR beta VDJ and CDR3 from genomic DNA template. From the reads, TCRdb called clonotypes with MiXCR, one entry per CDR3 protein. Here the sample spans around 200,000 distinct CDR3 sequences, approximately 52% being singletons. General study results and limits: Statistical testing detected no significant gap in CD8+ Simpson's diversity between patients and controls. The number of CD8+ CDR3 sequences shared by patients and controls was about 27.

The receptor was derived from a human donor in good health, serving as a control. Input material: sorted CD4+, CD8+, or CD8+CD57+ T cells (not recorded which) from PBMCs.

The CDR3 loop is CASSSVAGGWSEQFF. DNA for the CDR3: TGTGCCAGCAGTTCTGTCGCGGGGGGGTGGAGTGAGCAGTTCTTC. The V call is TRBV12-3 or TRBV12-4, the J call TRBJ2-1; 9 bases fit TRBD2. CDR3 size: 15 residues. Trimming at V came to 4 bases and at J to 9 bases, leaving 10 bases not matched to a gene.